The 26 T cell receptor beta chains in this list originate from one sample, sequenced in a study of blood T cells in healthy people across ages. For the second PCR, which ran for about 6 to 12 cycles, a sample-barcoded 5' primer and a J-beta primer mix were used. TCRdb analysed the 5' RACE reads with MiXCR anew, one entry per CDR3 protein. The sample shows more than 650,000 distinct CDR3 sequences, roughly 53% of them seen only once. Material: blood. The receptor source for this set is a man older than 75 in good health.

This clonotype was counted a few times. This chain links TRBV11-3 with TRBJ2-7; no reliable D call. Germline V gene lookup returns CDR1 SGHNT and CDR2 YENEEA. This CDR3 is 15 amino acids long. With 3 bases removed from V and 5 bases from J, the gap between germline ends came to 17 bases. CDR3 in DNA: TGTGCCAGCAGCTTTCACGGGCCCTCTCCCCACGAGCAGTACTTC. As protein: CASSFHGPSPHEQYF.

J is TRBJ2-1 and V is TRBV6-5; D possibly corresponds to TRBD1 (6 bases). The CDR3 consists of 15 residues. The V gene lost 2 bases and the J gene lost 5 bases, with 13 bases spanning the gap. The V gene's germline CDR1 is MNHEY and CDR2 SVGAGI. The CDR3 sequence: CASSYGQGWNNEQFF. CDR3 DNA sequence: TGTGCCAGCAGTTACGGGCAGGGGTGGAACAATGAGCAGTTCTTC.

This clonotype has only a few counts. The chain recombines TRBV5-1 with TRBJ2-7, with 7 bases matching TRBD1. Germline V gives CDR1 SGHRS, CDR2 YFSETQ. Unmatched junction bases numbered 4, after V lost 1 base and J lost 0 bases. The CDR3 has 15 residues. The CDR3 DNA reads as TGCGCCAGCAGCTTGCCGGGACAGAGCTCCTACGAGCAGTACTTC. Translated, it gives CASSLPGQSSYEQYF.

The V call is TRBV20-1, the J call TRBJ2-5, with D unresolved. The CDR3 is 14 residues long. V lost 2 bases, J lost 0 bases, and 10 bases lay in between. From germline, CDR1 is DFQATT and CDR2 SNEGSKA (reference sequence). The DNA for the CDR3 is TGCAGTGCTAGATCCGCTACGTACCAAGAGACCCAGTACTTC. It specifies CSARSATYQETQYF.

This clonotype was found a few times. This sequence joins TRBV7-6 and TRBJ2-4; TRBD1 might be the D (5 bases). This CDR3 spans 18 amino acids. Germline lookup yields CDR1 SGHVS and CDR2 FNYEAQ. Trimming removed 1 base from V and 1 base from J, with 17 bases in between. The CDR3 nucleotides read TGTGCCAGCAGCTTAGGCCCTGTGGGGCAGAGGGCCAAAAACATTCAGTACTTC. Amino acid sequence: CASSLGPVGQRAKNIQYF.

The V gene is TRBV29-1, the J gene TRBJ2-1, with no clear D. V dropped 4 bases and J dropped 6 bases, with 10 bases sitting between them. The CDR3 runs to 12 residues. Per the germline V gene, CDR1 is SQVTM and CDR2 is ANQGSEA. The DNA for the CDR3 is TGCAGCGTTGTGCCGGGTTTCAATGAGCAGTTCTTC. Its translation is CSVVPGFNEQFF.

This clonotype was detected once. The rearrangement links TRBV29-1 to TRBJ1-1; D ambiguous. V shed 5 bases and J shed 1 base, with 23 bases lying between them. The CDR3 extends over 17 amino acids. Per germline, CDR1 SQVTM and CDR2 ANQGSEA. The CDR3 nucleotides read TGCAGCGTTTTATTAACGGGGTATGGCTACCGGAACACTGAAGCTTTCTTT. This translates into CSVLLTGYGYRNTEAFF.

The rearrangement links TRBV14 to TRBJ2-3; a possible D gene is TRBD2 (6 bases). This CDR3 spans 19 amino acids. Trimming left V 4 bases short and J 1 base short, with 24 bases between. Looked up from germline, CDR1 is SGHDN and CDR2 is FVKESK. This CDR3 is CASSRGGALVGARTDTQYF. The CDR3 bases are TGTGCCAGCAGCCGAGGAGGGGCGCTAGTGGGAGCTCGCACAGATACGCAGTATTTT.

This clonotype was found a few times. The chain recombines TRBV5-1 with TRBJ2-1; 7 nucleotides agree with TRBD2. This CDR3 has 16 residues. Germline V gene sequence: CDR1 SGHRS, CDR2 YFSETQ. Trimming took 0 bases from V and 7 from J; bases not matched to a gene: 10. CDR3 nucleotides: TGCGCCAGCAGCTTGGATCCCAGCGGGATGGGAAATGAGCAGTTCTTC. It yields the protein CASSLDPSGMGNEQFF. Full variable domain (outside the CDR3, taken from reference TRBV5-1 and TRBJ2-1): KAGVTQTPRYLIKTRGQQVTLSCSPISGHRSVSWYQQTPGQGLQFLFEYFSETQRNKGNFPGRFSGRQFSNSRSEMNVSTLELGDSALYLCASSLDPSGMGNEQFFGPGTRLTVL.

CDR3 in amino acids: CASSPGLVMSEQFF. For the CDR3, the DNA is TGCGCCAGCAGCCCGGGACTAGTTATGAGCGAGCAGTTCTTC. The chain links TRBV5-1 to TRBJ2-1, with TRBD2 matching 8 bases. From germline, CDR1 is SGHRS and CDR2 YFSETQ. The CDR3 runs to 14 residues. V was clipped by 4 bases and J by 10 bases; unmatched bases: 10.

This chain joins TRBV6-5 and TRBJ1-2; 7 bases line up with TRBD1. This CDR3 contains 14 residues. V lost 11 bases to trimming and J lost 8 bases; unmatched junction nucleotides: 17. Germline CDR1 MNHEY, CDR2 SVGAGI. CDR3 sequence (DNA): TGTGCCGGCACGGGGCTCGGGACAGTCGCCGGCTACACCTTC. Amino acid sequence: CAGTGLGTVAGYTF.

The CDR3: CASSFPGRGRYEQYF. The CDR3 DNA is TGCGCCAGCAGCTTCCCGGGTAGGGGGCGATACGAGCAGTACTTC. The rearrangement joins TRBV5-1 to TRBJ2-5; 7 bases line up with TRBD1. The J call is doubtful: the DNA matches TRBJ2-7 better. This CDR3 has 15 residues. The germline V gene has CDR1 SGHRS and CDR2 YFSETQ.

The chain links TRBV11-2 to TRBJ2-7; tentatively, D is TRBD1 (6 bases). The J call is in doubt because the DNA end fits TRBJ2-5 better. The V gene's germline CDR1 is SGHAT and CDR2 FQNNGV. This CDR3 comprises 14 residues. CDR3 sequence (DNA): TGTGCCAGCAGCGTAATGGGGGCACAACGGACCCAGTACTTC. The encoded protein is CASSVMGAQRTQYF.

The J gene is TRBJ1-6, the V gene TRBV7-9; D not resolved. The germline V and J ends were trimmed by 2 bases and 6 bases, with 2 bases remaining between them. The germline CDR1 and CDR2 sequences are SEHNR and FQNEAQ (reference sequence). CDR3 length: 12 amino acids. CDR3 sequence (DNA): TGTGCCAGCAGCTTAATTAATTCACCCCTCCACTTT. As protein: CASSLINSPLHF.

This chain links TRBV10-3 with TRBJ2-5; 8 nucleotides match TRBD1. V was clipped by 0 bases and J by 4 bases; unmatched bases: 10. This CDR3 region has 17 residues. The germline gives CDR1 ENHRY, CDR2 SYGVKD. The CDR3 nucleotides read TGTGCCATCAGTGAGTCGATAGACAGGGGTTGGGGAGAGACCCAGTACTTC. Encoded protein: CAISESIDRGWGETQYF.

This clonotype has a handful of counts. The chain employs TRBV18 and TRBJ2-1, with 11 bases identical to TRBD2. This CDR3 region has 16 residues. Losses at the gene ends were 3 bases for V and 7 bases for J; bases not matched to a gene: 8. Germline CDR1 is KGHSH and CDR2 is LQKENI. CDR3: CASSPLAGGPLNEQFF. The CDR3 DNA follows: TGTGCCAGCTCACCGTTAGCGGGAGGGCCATTAAATGAGCAGTTCTTC. Full variable domain (outside the CDR3, taken from reference TRBV18 and TRBJ2-1): NAGVMQNPRHLVRRRGQEARLRCSPMKGHSHVYWYRQLPEEGLKFMVYLQKENIIDESGMPKERFSAEFPKEGPSILRIQQVVRGDSAAYFCASSPLAGGPLNEQFFGPGTRLTVL.

This clonotype showed up just a few times. The J gene is TRBJ2-5, the V gene TRBV15; weak D call: TRBD2 (6 bases). V lost 3 bases and J 11 bases, leaving 13 bases between the germline ends. There are 12 residues in the CDR3. The V gene's germline CDR1 is LNHNV and CDR2 YYDKDF (reference sequence). CDR3 amino acids: CATSSPQGGQYF. For the CDR3, the DNA is TGTGCCACCAGCAGCCCCCAGGGAGGACAGTACTTC. Filled out from reference TRBV15 and TRBJ2-5, the complete variable domain reads DAMVIQNPRYQVTQFGKPVTLSCSQTLNHNVMYWYQQKSSQAPKLLFHYYDKDFNNEADTPDNFQSRRPNTSFCFLDIRSPGLGDTAMYLCATSSPQGGQYFGPGTRLLVL.

V gene TRBV11-2 combines with J gene TRBJ2-5; 9 bases align to TRBD1. The J call may not be correct, given that the DNA end is closer to TRBJ2-7. The CDR3 totals 14 residues. Germline V gene sequence: CDR1 SGHAT, CDR2 FQNNGV. The CDR3 coding sequence is TGTGCCAGCAGCTTAGACGACAGGGGGGGCGAGCAGTACTTC. Its translation is CASSLDDRGGEQYF.

The V and J genes are TRBV5-5 and TRBJ1-2; D ambiguous. The CDR3 runs to 12 residues. Trimming shortened V by 7 bases and J by 6 bases, and 13 bases separated the two germline ends. Germline V gene sequence: CDR1 SGHKS, CDR2 YYEKEE (reference sequence). CDR3 in amino acids: CASAPQWHGYTF. The CDR3 DNA reads as TGTGCCAGCGCTCCCCAATGGCATGGCTACACCTTC. The full variable domain, its missing parts supplied by reference TRBV5-5 and TRBJ1-2, is DAGVTQSPTHLIKTRGQQVTLRCSPISGHKSVSWYQQVLGQGPQFIFQYYEKEERGRGNFPDRFSARQFPNYSSELNVNALLLGDSALYLCASAPQWHGYTFGSGTRLTVV.

The chain is built from TRBV9 and TRBJ2-7; D may be TRBD2 (5 bases). V shed 0 bases and J shed 7 bases, with 23 bases lying between them. This CDR3 comprises 17 residues. The germline gives CDR1 SGDLS, CDR2 YYNGEE. CDR3 bases: TGTGCCAGCAGCGTAGGCTTGCCGGGATTTGATAGGAATGAGCAGTACTTC. Protein product: CASSVGLPGFDRNEQYF.

The rearrangement uses TRBV7-2 and TRBJ1-6; D gene ambiguous. This CDR3 contains 15 residues. Trimming removed 1 base at V and 8 bases at J, with 12 bases between. Germline values: CDR1 SGHTA, CDR2 FQGNSA. The CDR3, as DNA: TGTGCCAGCAGCTTAGTGTCGGTTACGGATTCACCCCTCCACTTT. Residues: CASSLVSVTDSPLHF.

This clonotype was observed a handful of times. This chain uses TRBV6-6 with TRBJ1-2, with D perhaps matching TRBD1 (5 bases). Germline V gene sequence: CDR1 MNHNY, CDR2 SVGAGI (reference sequence). Trimming pared 0 bases from V and 3 bases from J, leaving 5 bases between. This CDR3 has 13 amino acids. The DNA of the CDR3 is TGTGCCAGCAGTTACTCGGGGGACTATGGCTACACCTTC. Protein sequence: CASSYSGDYGYTF.

This clonotype has just a few counts. The V and J genes are TRBV15 and TRBJ2-1, with a weak D call TRBD2 (6 bases). Trimming stripped 1 base from V and 10 bases from J, with 14 bases between. Germline V lookup: CDR1 LNHNV, CDR2 YYDKDF (reference sequence). The CDR3 has 14 amino acids. The CDR3 DNA sequence: TGTGCCACCAGCAGAGGGGACTTCCCAGGGGAGCAGTTCTTC. Amino acids: CATSRGDFPGEQFF.

V is TRBV20-1 and J is TRBJ2-7, with D unclear. With the DNA end fitting TRBJ2-5 better, the J assignment may be wrong. The germline CDR1 and CDR2 sequences are DFQATT and SNEGSKA (reference sequence). This CDR3 comprises 15 residues. CDR3 DNA sequence: TGCAGTGCTAGAGAAGCGCGTACCTTGGAAGAGACCCAGTACTTC. This gives the protein CSAREARTLEETQYF.

This clonotype was found a few times. This CDR3 reads CASSPTGLAETQYF. CDR3 sequence (DNA): TGTGCCAGCAGTCCCACAGGCTTAGCGGAGACCCAGTACTTC. This sequence joins TRBV12-3 or TRBV12-4 and TRBJ2-5; D tentatively fits TRBD1 or TRBD2 (5 bases each). Trimming pared 5 bases from V and 5 bases from J, leaving 15 bases between. CDR3 length equals 14 residues.

CDR3 amino acids: CASSTYEQYF. For the CDR3, the DNA is TGTGCCAGCAGTACTTACGAGCAGTACTTC. The gene calls are TRBV28 and TRBJ2-5; D gene uncertain. Gene TRBJ2-7 matches the end of the DNA better, so the J call may be wrong. CDR3 length: 10 residues. Germline-derived CDR1 and CDR2 are MDHEN and SYDVKM.